This T cell receptor beta chain was identified in a study of CD8 T cell repertoires and HIV-1 epitope variants. About the research overall: Separate wells received one of Twenty-five Gag or Nef variant peptides. T cells were cultured for 10 days with cytokines added on days 3 and 7.

About this clone: As yet, its antigen is unknown.

On the immunoSEQ platform, TCR beta CDR3s were sequenced at survey depth. The data were produced by immunoSEQ multiplex PCR, yet TCRdb's version contains in-frame clones alone and is incomplete. The sample has some 2,800 clones; 69% are singletons. Sequencing was done on a sample of cultured CD8+ T cells derived from PBMCs. This TCR was sampled from a male donor with HIV.

In nucleotides, the CDR3 is TGTGCCAGCAGCTTAGAAGGGTACGGCTACACCTTC. Protein: CASSLEGYGYTF. This chain uses TRBV7-8 with TRBJ1-2; D call uncertain. Per the germline V gene, CDR1 is SGHVS and CDR2 is FQNEAQ. The CDR3 extends over 12 amino acids. V lost 1 base and J 8 bases, leaving 8 bases between the germline ends.